The present T cell receptor (beta chain) was sequenced within a study of blood T cell repertoires in COVID-19. About the study: Sample material is recorded as cDNA or gDNA derived from T cells, B-cell-depleted T cells, or PBMCs.

Profiled with immunoSEQ multiplex PCR; TCRdb holds only in-frame clones, not every one. The repertoire holds about 290,000 clones, with approximately 89% as singletons. The sequence came from a woman in her twenties or thirties with COVID-19, enrolled during active disease. The sample was peripheral blood.

Here the CDR3 reads CASSYSTGKETQYF. The CDR3 coding sequence is TGTGCCAGCAGTTACTCGACGGGGAAAGAGACCCAGTACTTC. V and J are TRBV6-5 and TRBJ2-5, with D maybe TRBD2 (5 bases). The germline gives CDR1 MNHEY, CDR2 SVGAGI. This CDR3 spans 14 amino acids. V lost 0 bases and J lost 3, with 8 bases in between.